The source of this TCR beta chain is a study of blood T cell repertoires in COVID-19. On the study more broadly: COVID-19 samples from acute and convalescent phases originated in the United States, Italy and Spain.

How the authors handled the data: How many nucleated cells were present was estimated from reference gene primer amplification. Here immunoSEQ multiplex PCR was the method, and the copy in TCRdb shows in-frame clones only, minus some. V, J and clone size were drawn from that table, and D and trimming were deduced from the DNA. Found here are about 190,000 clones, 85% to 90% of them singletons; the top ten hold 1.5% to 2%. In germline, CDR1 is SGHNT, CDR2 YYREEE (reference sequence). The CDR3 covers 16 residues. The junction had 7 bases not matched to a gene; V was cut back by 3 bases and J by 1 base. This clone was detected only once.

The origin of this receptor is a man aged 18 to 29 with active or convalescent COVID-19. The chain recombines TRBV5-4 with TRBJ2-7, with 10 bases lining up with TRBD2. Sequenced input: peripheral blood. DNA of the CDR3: TGTGCCAGCAGCTCCTGGACTAGCGGACGATCCTACGAGCAGTACTTC. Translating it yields CASSSWTSGRSYEQYF.